The entry that follows covers one T cell receptor beta chain sequence. Its antigen is as yet unknown. The entry originates in a study of T cell responses to AZD1222 COVID-19 vaccine. V shed 3 bases and J shed 0 bases, with 9 bases lying between them. The length of the CDR3 is 14 residues. Germline V gives CDR1 SGHAT, CDR2 FQNNGV. Study results and limitations: Donor demographics were predominantly white British with a female majority; clonal diversity may be underestimated. Vaccine-associated CD4 TCRs spanned spike, dominant at 160-218 and 743-854.

The method was immunoSEQ multiplex PCR; TCRdb's version includes in-frame clones alone and lacks a portion of them. Among approximately 130,000 clones, 84% were seen once, and the ten largest hold about 28%. The TCR sequence derives from an adult who received the AZD1222 COVID-19 vaccine. V gene TRBV11-2 combines with J gene TRBJ2-7; D is perhaps TRBD1 (5 bases). This sample comprised peripheral blood, obtained 28 days after the second AZD1222 dose. CDR3 residues: CASSFSTGSYEQYF. In DNA form, the CDR3 reads TGTGCCAGCAGCTTTTCTACAGGCTCCTACGAGCAGTACTTC.